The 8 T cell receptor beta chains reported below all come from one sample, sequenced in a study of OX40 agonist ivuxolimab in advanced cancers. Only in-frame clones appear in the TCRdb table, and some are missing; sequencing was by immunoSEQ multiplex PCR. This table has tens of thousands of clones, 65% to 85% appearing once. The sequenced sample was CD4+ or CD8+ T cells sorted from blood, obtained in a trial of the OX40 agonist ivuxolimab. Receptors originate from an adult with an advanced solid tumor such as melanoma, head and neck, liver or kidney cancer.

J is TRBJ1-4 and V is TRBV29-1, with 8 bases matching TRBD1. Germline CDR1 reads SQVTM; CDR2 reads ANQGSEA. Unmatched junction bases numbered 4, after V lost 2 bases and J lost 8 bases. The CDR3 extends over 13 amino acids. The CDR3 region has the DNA TGCAGCGTTGAACGGCAGGGGGCGGAAAAACTGTTTTTT. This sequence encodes CSVERQGAEKLFF.

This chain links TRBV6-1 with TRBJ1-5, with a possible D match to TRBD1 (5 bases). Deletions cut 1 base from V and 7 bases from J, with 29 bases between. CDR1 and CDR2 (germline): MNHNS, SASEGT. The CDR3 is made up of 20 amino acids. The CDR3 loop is CASSEGGVWDGWGPGQPQHF. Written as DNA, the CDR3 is TGTGCCAGCAGTGAAGGTGGAGTATGGGACGGCTGGGGTCCGGGGCAGCCCCAGCATTTT.

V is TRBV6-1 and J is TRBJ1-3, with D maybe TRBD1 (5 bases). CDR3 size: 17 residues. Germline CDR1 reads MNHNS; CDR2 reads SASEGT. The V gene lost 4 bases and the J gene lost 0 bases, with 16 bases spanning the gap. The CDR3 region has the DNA TGTGCCAGCAGTGGTGTGGACATTCTGACCTCTGGAAACACCATATATTTT. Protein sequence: CASSGVDILTSGNTIYF.

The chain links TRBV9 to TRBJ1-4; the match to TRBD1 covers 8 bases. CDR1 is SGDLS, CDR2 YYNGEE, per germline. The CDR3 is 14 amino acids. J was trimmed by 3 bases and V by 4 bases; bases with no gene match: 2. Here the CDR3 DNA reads TGTGCCAGCAGCCGGGACAGGTCTAATGAAAAACTGTTTTTT. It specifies CASSRDRSNEKLFF.

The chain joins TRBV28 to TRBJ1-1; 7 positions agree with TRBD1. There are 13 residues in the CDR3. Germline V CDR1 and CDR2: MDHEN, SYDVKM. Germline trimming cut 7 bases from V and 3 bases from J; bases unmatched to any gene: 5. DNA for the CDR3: TGTGCCAGCATCGAACAGGGGTACACTGAAGCTTTCTTT. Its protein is CASIEQGYTEAFF.

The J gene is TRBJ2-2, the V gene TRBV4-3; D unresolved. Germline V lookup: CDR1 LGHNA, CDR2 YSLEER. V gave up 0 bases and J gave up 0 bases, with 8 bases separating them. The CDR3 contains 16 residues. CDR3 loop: CASSQDARPNTGELFF. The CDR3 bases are TGCGCCAGCAGCCAAGATGCCAGGCCGAACACCGGGGAGCTGTTTTTT.

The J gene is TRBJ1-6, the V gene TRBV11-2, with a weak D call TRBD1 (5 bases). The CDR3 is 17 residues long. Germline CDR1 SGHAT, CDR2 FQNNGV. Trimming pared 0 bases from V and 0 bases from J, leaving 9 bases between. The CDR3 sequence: CASSLDLGVSYNSPLHF. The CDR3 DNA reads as TGTGCCAGCAGCTTAGATCTAGGGGTCTCCTATAATTCACCCCTCCACTTT.

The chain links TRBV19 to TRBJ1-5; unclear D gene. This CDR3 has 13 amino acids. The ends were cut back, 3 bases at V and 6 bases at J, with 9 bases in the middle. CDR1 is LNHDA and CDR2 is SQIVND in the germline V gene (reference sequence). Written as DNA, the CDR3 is TGTGCCAGTAGTATCTCCGAGGGTCAGCCCCAGCATTTT. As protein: CASSISEGQPQHF. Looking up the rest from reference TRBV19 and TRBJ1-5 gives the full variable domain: DGGITQSPKYLFRKEGQNVTLSCEQNLNHDAMYWYRQDPGQGLRLIYYSQIVNDFQKGDIAEGYSVSREKKESFPLTVTSAQKNPTAFYLCASSISEGQPQHFGDGTRLSIL.